These 9 T cell receptor beta chains were sequenced from one sample in a study of identical twins (dated by TCRdb to 2016 to 2018). Receptor amplification or capture employed 5' RACE. The instrument was an Illumina HiSeq 2000. The raw public reads went through TCRdb reprocessing: fastp at Q25, MiXCR clone calling, in-frame beta chains kept. When rows share a CDR3 protein, they turn into one entry using the most common DNA and genes. This sample lists roughly 720,000 distinct CDR3 sequences; 15% to 20% were detected once. Clones ranked in the top ten supply around 13% of the sample. These data also formed part of another study, on T cells expressing NK-cell markers.

The specimen was PBMCs. The receptors here all came from a woman under 30 in good health.

This chain connects TRBV3-1 to TRBJ2-1; D gene uncertain. The CDR3 is made up of 12 amino acids. The germline V and J ends were trimmed by 6 bases and 2 bases, with 5 bases remaining between them. Germline loops: CDR1 LGHDT, CDR2 YNNKEL (reference sequence). This chain's CDR3 is CASRNAYNEQFF. Here the CDR3 DNA reads TGTGCCAGCAGAAACGCCTACAATGAGCAGTTCTTC.

This clonotype was seen many times. The chain has TRBV4-3 and TRBJ2-3; the D is unclear. Germline V gene lookup returns CDR1 LGHNA and CDR2 YSLEER. V was clipped by 4 bases and J by 5 bases, with 13 bases between them. The CDR3 loop spans 14 amino acids. CDR3 loop: CASSPSAWGDTQYF. The CDR3 nucleotides read TGCGCCAGCAGCCCCTCAGCGTGGGGAGATACGCAGTATTTT.

The gene calls are TRBV9 and TRBJ2-5, with D perhaps TRBD2 (6 bases). Germline CDR1 and CDR2: SGDLS and YYNGEE. This CDR3 is 14 amino acids long. Trimming pared 0 bases from V and 4 bases from J, leaving 10 bases between. CDR3 in amino acids: CASSVEGGGETQYF. DNA for the CDR3: TGTGCCAGCAGCGTAGAGGGAGGAGGAGAGACCCAGTACTTC. Full variable domain (rest looked up from reference TRBV9 and TRBJ2-5): DSGVTQTPKHLITATGQRVTLRCSPRSGDLSVYWYQQSLDQGLQFLIQYYNGEERAKGNILERFSAQQFPDLHSELNLSSLELGDSALYFCASSVEGGGETQYFGPGTRLLVL.

This clonotype showed up just a few times. The CDR3 region has the DNA TGCAGTGCTAGAGATCCAAGCAGGGACAAAAACATTCAGTACTTC. It specifies CSARDPSRDKNIQYF. V is TRBV20-1 and J is TRBJ2-4, with D perhaps matching TRBD1 (5 bases). V was cut by 0 bases and J by 3 bases, with 12 bases left in between. The CDR3 has 15 residues. Germline V lookup: CDR1 DFQATT, CDR2 SNEGSKA (reference sequence).

CDR3: CASRTRSSYEQYF. The CDR3 DNA follows: TGTGCCAGCAGAACGAGATCCTCCTACGAGCAGTACTTC. V gene TRBV6-1 combines with J gene TRBJ2-7; no clear D gene. CDR1 is MNHNS and CDR2 is SASEGT in the germline V gene. V was pared by 6 bases and J by 0 bases, with 9 bases between. CDR3 length equals 13 residues.

This clonotype occurred a few times. The J gene is TRBJ2-1, the V gene TRBV19, with D possibly being TRBD1 (6 bases). Germline CDR1 is LNHDA and CDR2 is SQIVND (reference sequence). The ends were cut back, 6 bases at V and 1 base at J, with 13 bases in the middle. The CDR3 consists of 15 residues. CDR3 amino acids: CASSYRTASYNEQFF. CDR3 coding DNA: TGTGCCAGTAGCTACAGGACAGCTTCCTACAATGAGCAGTTCTTC. The entire variable domain, with the rest obtained from reference TRBV19 and TRBJ2-1, is as follows: DGGITQSPKYLFRKEGQNVTLSCEQNLNHDAMYWYRQDPGQGLRLIYYSQIVNDFQKGDIAEGYSVSREKKESFPLTVTSAQKNPTAFYLCASSYRTASYNEQFFGPGTRLTVL.

This clonotype has a handful of counts. The chain has TRBV9 and TRBJ2-3; TRBD1 agrees at 7 bases. Germline values: CDR1 SGDLS, CDR2 YYNGEE. With 3 bases clipped from V and 4 bases from J, the junction kept 8 bases outside the gene matches. This CDR3 region has 15 residues. CDR3 amino acids: CASSGAGGVADTQYF. CDR3 nucleotide sequence: TGTGCCAGCAGCGGAGCAGGGGGAGTAGCAGATACGCAGTATTTT.

This clonotype came up a few times. For the CDR3, the DNA is TGTGCCAGCAGCTTAATAACTTACAATGAGCAGTTCTTC. Its translation is CASSLITYNEQFF. The V call is TRBV7-2, the J call TRBJ2-1; no firm D call. In germline, CDR1 is SGHTA, CDR2 FQGNSA. Between the trimmed V and J ends, which lost 2 bases and 4 bases, there was a span of 6 bases. There are 13 residues in the CDR3.

This clonotype has just a few counts. The J gene is TRBJ1-3, the V gene TRBV5-1; no definite D call. Trimming pared 0 bases from V and 12 bases from J, leaving 10 bases between. The length of the CDR3 is 12 residues. Germline V gene sequence: CDR1 SGHRS, CDR2 YFSETQ. The CDR3 spells CASSLEGRLIYF. The CDR3 nucleotides are TGCGCCAGCAGCTTGGAGGGTCGTCTCATATATTTT.